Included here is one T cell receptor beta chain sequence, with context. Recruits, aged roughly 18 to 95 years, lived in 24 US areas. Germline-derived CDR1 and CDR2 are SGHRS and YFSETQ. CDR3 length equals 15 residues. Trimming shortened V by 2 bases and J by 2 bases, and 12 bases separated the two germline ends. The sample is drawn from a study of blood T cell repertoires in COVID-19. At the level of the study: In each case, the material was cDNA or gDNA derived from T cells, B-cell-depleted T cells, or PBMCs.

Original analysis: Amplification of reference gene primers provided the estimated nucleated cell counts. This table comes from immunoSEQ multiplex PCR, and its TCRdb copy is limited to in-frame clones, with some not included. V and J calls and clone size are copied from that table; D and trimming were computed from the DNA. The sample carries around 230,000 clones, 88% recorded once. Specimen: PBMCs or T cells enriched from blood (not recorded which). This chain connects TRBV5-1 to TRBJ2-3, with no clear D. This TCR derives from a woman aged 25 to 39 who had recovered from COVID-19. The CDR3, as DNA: TGCGCCAGCAGCTTAACCGGGTCCCACACAGATACGCAGTATTTT. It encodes CASSLTGSHTDTQYF. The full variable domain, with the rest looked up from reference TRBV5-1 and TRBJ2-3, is KAGVTQTPRYLIKTRGQQVTLSCSPISGHRSVSWYQQTPGQGLQFLFEYFSETQRNKGNFPGRFSGRQFSNSRSEMNVSTLELGDSALYLCASSLTGSHTDTQYFGPGTRLTVL.